One and the same sample provided the 8 T cell receptor beta chains below, sequenced in a study of follicular helper T cells after annual influenza vaccination (dated by TCRdb to the late 2010s). Libraries were built with the immunoSEQ multiplex PCR assay. Here the immuneACCESS table is served through TCRdb, limited to in-frame sequences with V and J called. Missing clones are a known gap in these copies; in checked studies unresolved V genes cover under half, and the rest lacks a known reason. Within this sample are fewer than 9,500 clones, with around four fifths of them counted one time only. The ten largest clones capture 1.1% of the sample. The sample's time point label is to be understood as: 2014-2015 season, pre-vaccination. The material was CXCR5+ CD38- circulating T follicular helper cells from blood, obtained on the day of influenza vaccination. Read against the paper, the sample's cell subset or site label means: circulating Tfh, non-naive CD4+CXCR5+PD-1+ (ICOS+CD38+ or ICOS-CD38-). The source of these receptors is an adult who received the influenza vaccine.

This chain uses TRBV9 with TRBJ1-3, with D tentatively TRBD1 (5 bases). Trimming left V 0 bases short and J 1 base short, with 23 bases between. This CDR3 is built from 20 residues. Looked up from germline, CDR1 is SGDLS and CDR2 is YYNGEE. The DNA for the CDR3 is TGTGCCAGCAGCGTAGGTACGGAGGGGTTACGAGGTCCTTCTGGAAACACCATATATTTT. Translation gives CASSVGTEGLRGPSGNTIYF.

The chain carries TRBV2 and TRBJ1-4; D unresolved. The V end lost 5 bases, the J end lost 3 bases, and 13 bases lay between the germline ends. CDR3 length equals 15 residues. The germline V gene encodes CDR1 SNHLY and CDR2 FYNNEI. The CDR3 region is CASSPFGTANEKLFF. In DNA form, the CDR3 reads TGTGCCAGCAGTCCTTTTGGTACAGCTAATGAAAAACTGTTTTTT.

In the case of this clone: At the DNA level, this CDR3 is encoded by other sequences in the same sample as well. V and J are TRBV7-9 and TRBJ2-5; perhaps TRBD2 as D (6 bases). V lost 4 bases to trimming and J lost 5 bases, with 23 bases between them. This CDR3 comprises 17 residues. The germline V gene has CDR1 SEHNR and CDR2 FQNEAQ (reference sequence). CDR3 loop: CASSSGITGGPWETQYF. CDR3 DNA: TGTGCCAGCAGCTCGGGAATTACCGGAGGGCCTTGGGAGACCCAGTACTTC.

The rearrangement links TRBV6-5 to TRBJ2-7; 13 bases agree with TRBD2. CDR1 is MNHEY and CDR2 is SVGAGI in the germline V gene. The CDR3 has 16 residues. J gave up 4 bases and V 4 bases, and 7 bases lay outside the gene matches. The CDR3 DNA is TGTGCCAGCAGTTCGCCCGGGACTAGCGGGACTTACGAGCAGTACTTC. This sequence encodes CASSSPGTSGTYEQYF.

CDR3 in DNA: TGTGCCTGGAGTCAACAGGGGTCAGGTCAGCCCCAGCATTTT. It is translated as CAWSQQGSGQPQHF. This rearrangement joins TRBV30 to TRBJ1-5; TRBD1 matches 7 bases. Per the germline V gene, CDR1 is GTSNPN and CDR2 is SVGIG (reference sequence). The CDR3 runs 14 residues. V lost 2 bases and J lost 6; bases outside the gene matches: 7.

In DNA, the CDR3 is TGTGCCAGCAGTTTTGTTAGCGGGACTGAAGCTTTCTTT. This gives the protein CASSFVSGTEAFF. This chain connects TRBV27 to TRBJ1-1; unclear D gene. Per germline, CDR1 MNHEY and CDR2 SMNVEV (reference sequence). CDR3 length equals 13 residues. V lost 3 bases and J 5 bases, leaving 10 bases between the germline ends.

The chain uses TRBV5-1 and TRBJ1-2; the match to TRBD1 covers 9 bases. Trimming removed 3 bases from V and 5 bases from J; junction bases left unmatched: 5. Germline CDR1 is SGHRS and CDR2 is YFSETQ. This CDR3 is 14 amino acids long. The CDR3 DNA is TGCGCCAGCAGCTCGTGGACAGGGGAATATGGCTACACCTTC. As protein: CASSSWTGEYGYTF.

This chain joins TRBV28 and TRBJ2-1, with 10 bases matching TRBD1. Trimming at V came to 7 bases and at J to 6 bases, leaving 12 bases not matched to a gene. This CDR3 is 16 amino acids long. The germline V gene encodes CDR1 MDHEN and CDR2 SYDVKM. This chain's CDR3 is CASISTGTGDVNEQFF. The CDR3 bases are TGTGCCAGCATTTCTACCGGGACAGGGGATGTCAATGAGCAGTTCTTC.